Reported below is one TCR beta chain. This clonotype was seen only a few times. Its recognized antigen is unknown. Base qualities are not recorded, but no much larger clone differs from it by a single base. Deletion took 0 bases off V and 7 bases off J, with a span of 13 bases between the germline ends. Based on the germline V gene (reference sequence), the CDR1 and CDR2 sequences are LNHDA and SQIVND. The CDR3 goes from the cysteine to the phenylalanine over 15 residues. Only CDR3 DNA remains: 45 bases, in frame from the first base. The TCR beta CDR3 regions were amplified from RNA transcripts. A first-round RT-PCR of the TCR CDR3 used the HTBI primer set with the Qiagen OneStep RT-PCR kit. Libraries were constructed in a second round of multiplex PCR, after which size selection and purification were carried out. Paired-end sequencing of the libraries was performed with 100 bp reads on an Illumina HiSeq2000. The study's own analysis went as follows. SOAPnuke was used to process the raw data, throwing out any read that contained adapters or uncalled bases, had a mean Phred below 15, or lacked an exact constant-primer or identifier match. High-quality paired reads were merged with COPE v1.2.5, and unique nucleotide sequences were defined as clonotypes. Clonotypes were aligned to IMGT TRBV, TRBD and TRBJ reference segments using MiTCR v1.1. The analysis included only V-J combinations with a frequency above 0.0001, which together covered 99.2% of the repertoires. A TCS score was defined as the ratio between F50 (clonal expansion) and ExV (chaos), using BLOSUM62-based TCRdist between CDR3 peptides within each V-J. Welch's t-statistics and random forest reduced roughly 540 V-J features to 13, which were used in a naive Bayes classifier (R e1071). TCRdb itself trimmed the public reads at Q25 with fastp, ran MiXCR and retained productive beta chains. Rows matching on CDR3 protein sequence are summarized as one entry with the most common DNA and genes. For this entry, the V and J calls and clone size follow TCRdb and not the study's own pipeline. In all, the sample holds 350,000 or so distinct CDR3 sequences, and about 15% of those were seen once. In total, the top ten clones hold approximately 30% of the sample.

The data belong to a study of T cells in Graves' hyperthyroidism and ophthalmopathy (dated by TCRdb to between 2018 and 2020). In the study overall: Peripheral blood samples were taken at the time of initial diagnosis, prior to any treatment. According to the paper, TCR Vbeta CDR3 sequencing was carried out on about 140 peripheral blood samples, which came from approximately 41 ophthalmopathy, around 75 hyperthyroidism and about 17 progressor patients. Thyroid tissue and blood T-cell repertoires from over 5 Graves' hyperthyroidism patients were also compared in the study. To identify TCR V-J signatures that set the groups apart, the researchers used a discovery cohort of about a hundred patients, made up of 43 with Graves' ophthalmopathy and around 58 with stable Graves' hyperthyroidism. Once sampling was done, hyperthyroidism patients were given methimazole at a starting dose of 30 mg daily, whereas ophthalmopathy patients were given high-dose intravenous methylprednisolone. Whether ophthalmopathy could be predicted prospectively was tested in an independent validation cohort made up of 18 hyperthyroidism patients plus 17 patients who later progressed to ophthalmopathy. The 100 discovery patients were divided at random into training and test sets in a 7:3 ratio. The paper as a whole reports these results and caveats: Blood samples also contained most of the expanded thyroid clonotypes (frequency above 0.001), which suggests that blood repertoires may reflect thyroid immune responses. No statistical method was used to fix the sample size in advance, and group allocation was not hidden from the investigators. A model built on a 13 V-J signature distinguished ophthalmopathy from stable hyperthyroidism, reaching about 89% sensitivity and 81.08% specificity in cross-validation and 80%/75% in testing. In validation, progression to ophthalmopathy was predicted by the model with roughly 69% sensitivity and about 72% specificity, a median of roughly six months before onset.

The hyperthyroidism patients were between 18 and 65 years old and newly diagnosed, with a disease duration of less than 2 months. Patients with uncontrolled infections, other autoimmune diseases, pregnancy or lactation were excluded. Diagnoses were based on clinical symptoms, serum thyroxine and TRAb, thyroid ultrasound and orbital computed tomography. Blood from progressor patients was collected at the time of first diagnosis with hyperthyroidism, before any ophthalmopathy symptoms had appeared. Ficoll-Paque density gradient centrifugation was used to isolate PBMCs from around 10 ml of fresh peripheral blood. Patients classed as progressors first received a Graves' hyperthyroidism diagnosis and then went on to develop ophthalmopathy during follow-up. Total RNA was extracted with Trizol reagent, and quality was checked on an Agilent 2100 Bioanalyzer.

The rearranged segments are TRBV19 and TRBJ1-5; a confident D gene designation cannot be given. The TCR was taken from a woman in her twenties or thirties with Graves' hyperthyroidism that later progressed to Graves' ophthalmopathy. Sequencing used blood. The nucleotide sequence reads TGTGCCAGTAGTATAGATGTCAGGACCATACAGCCCCAGCATTTT. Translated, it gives CASSIDVRTIQPQHF. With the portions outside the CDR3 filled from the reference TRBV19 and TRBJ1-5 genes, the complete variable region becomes DGGITQSPKYLFRKEGQNVTLSCEQNLNHDAMYWYRQDPGQGLRLIYYSQIVNDFQKGDIAEGYSVSREKKESFPLTVTSAQKNPTAFYLCASSIDVRTIQPQHFGDGTRLSIL.